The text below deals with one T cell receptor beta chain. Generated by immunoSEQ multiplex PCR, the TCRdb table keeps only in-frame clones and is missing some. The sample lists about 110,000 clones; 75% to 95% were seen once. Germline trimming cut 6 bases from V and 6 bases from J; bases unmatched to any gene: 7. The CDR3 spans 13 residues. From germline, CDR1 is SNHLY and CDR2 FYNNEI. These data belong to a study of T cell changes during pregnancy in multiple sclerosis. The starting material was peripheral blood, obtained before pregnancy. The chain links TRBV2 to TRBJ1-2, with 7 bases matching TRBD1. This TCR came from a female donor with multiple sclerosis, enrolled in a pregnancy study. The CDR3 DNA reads TGTGCCAGCAGCGCACAGGGGTACAATGGCTACACCTTC. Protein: CASSAQGYNGYTF.